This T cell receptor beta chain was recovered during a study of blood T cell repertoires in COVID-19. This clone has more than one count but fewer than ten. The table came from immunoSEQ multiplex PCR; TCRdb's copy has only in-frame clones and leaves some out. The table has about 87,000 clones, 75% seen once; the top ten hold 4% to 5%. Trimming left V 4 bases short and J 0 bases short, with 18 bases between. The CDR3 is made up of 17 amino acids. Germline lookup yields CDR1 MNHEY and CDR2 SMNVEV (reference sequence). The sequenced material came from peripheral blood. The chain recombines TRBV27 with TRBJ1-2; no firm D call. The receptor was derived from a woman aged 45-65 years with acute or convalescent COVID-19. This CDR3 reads CASSSERKGLANYGYTF. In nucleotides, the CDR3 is TGTGCCAGCAGTTCGGAGAGAAAAGGTCTAGCTAACTATGGCTACACCTTC.